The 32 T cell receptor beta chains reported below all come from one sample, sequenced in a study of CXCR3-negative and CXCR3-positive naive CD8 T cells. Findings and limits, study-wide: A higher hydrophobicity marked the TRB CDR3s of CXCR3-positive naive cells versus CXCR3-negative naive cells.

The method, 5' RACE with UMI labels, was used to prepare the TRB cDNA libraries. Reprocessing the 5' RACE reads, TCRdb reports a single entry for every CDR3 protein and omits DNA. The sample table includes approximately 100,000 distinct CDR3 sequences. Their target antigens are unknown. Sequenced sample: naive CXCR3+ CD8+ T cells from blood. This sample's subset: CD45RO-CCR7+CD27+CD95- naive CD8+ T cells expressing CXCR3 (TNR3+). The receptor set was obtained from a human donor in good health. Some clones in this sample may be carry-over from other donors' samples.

CDR3 region: CASRGAVVVGEQFF. The chain carries TRBV6-5 and TRBJ2-1; absent DNA, TCRdb's TRBD2 call cannot be checked. The CDR3 extends over 14 amino acids. The V gene's germline CDR1 is MNHEY and CDR2 SVGAGI.

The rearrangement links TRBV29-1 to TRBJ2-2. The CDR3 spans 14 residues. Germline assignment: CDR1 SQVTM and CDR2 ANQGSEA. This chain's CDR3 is CSVAGGPNTGELFF.

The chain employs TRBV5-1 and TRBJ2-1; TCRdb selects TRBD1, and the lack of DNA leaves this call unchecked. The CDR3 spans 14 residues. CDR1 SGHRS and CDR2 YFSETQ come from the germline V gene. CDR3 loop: CASSFGTYYNEQFF.

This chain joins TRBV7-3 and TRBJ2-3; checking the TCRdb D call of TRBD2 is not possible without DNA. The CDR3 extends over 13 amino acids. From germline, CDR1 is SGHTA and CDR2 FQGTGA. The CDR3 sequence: CASSLFPSDTQYF.

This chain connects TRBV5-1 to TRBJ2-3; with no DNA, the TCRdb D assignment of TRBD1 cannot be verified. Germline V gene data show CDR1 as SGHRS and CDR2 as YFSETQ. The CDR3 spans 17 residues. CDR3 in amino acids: CASSLIPGTGVTDTQYF. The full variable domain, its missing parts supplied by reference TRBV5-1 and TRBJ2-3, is KAGVTQTPRYLIKTRGQQVTLSCSPISGHRSVSWYQQTPGQGLQFLFEYFSETQRNKGNFPGRFSGRQFSNSRSEMNVSTLELGDSALYLCASSLIPGTGVTDTQYFGPGTRLTVL.

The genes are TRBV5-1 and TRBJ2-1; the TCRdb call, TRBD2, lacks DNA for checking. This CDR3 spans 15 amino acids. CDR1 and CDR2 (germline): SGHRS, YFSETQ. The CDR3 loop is CASSLERLAGTDTFF.

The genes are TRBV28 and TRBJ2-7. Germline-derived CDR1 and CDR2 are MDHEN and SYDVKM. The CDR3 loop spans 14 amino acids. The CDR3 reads CASRRIQETYEQYF.

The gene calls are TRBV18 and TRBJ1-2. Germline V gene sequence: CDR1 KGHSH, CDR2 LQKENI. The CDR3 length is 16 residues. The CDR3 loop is CASSPPDPFKGDGYTF. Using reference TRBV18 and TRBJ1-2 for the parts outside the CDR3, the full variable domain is NAGVMQNPRHLVRRRGQEARLRCSPMKGHSHVYWYRQLPEEGLKFMVYLQKENIIDESGMPKERFSAEFPKEGPSILRIQQVVRGDSAAYFCASSPPDPFKGDGYTFGSGTRLTVV.

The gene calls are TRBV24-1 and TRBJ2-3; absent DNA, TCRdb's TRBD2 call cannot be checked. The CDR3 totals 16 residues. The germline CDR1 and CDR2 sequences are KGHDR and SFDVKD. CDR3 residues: CATSGPSAGVADTQYF.

CDR3 sequence: CASSMVWSWETQYF. The chain joins TRBV19 to TRBJ2-5. CDR1 is LNHDA, CDR2 SQIVND, per germline (reference sequence). The CDR3 is 14 amino acids.

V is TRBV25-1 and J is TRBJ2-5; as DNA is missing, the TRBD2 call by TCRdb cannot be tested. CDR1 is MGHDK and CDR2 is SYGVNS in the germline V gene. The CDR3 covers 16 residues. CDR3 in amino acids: CASSELGGRAEETQYF. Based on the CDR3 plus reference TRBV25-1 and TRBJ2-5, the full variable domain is EADIYQTPRYLVIGTGKKITLECSQTMGHDKMYWYQQDPGMELHLIHYSYGVNSTEKGDLSSESTVSRIRTEHFPLTLESARPSHTSQYLCASSELGGRAEETQYFGPGTRLLVL.

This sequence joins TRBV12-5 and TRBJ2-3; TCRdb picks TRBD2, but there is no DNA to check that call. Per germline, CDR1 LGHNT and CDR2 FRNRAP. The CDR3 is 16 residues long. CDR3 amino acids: CASGFPTSGVTDTQYF.

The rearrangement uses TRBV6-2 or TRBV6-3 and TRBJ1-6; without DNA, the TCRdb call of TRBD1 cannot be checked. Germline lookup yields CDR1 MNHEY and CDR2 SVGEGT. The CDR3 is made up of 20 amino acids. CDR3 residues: CASSYSTDSLRNLQNSPLHF.

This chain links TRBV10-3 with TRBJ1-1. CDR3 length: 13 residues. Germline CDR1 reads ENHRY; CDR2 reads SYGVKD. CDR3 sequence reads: CDTSESANTEAFF.

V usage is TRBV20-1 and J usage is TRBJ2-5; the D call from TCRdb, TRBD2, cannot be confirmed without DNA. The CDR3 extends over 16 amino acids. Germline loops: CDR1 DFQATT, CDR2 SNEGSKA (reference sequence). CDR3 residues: CSAYYTSGIYQETQYF.

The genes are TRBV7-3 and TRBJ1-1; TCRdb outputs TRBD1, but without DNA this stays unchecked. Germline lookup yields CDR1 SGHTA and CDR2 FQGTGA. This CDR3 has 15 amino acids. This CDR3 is CASSLTGQPNTEAFF.

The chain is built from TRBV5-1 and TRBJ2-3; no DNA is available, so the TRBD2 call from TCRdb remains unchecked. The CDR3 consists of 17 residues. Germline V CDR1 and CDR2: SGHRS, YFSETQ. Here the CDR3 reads CASSLGEAGGAMDTQYF.

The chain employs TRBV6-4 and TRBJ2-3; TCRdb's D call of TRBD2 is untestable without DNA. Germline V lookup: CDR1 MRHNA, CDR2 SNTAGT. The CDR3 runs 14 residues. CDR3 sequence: CASSPSGGTDTQYF.

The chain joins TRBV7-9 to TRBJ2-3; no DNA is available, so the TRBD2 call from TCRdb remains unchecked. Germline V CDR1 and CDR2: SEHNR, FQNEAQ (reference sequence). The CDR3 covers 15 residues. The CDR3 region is CASSQGSGSPDTQYF.

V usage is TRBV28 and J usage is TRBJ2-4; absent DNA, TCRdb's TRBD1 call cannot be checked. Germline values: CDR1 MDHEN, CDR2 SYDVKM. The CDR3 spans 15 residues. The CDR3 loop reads CASSFGTGGADIQYF.

CDR3 in amino acids: CSARGGGDFSWEQYF. The genes are TRBV20-1 and TRBJ2-7; the TCRdb D gene call, TRBD2, has no DNA to confirm it. The CDR3 has 15 residues. Germline V gene lookup returns CDR1 DFQATT and CDR2 SNEGSKA (reference sequence).

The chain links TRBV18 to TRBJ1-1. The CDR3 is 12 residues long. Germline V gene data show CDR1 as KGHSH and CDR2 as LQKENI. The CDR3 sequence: CASSRSDTEAFF.

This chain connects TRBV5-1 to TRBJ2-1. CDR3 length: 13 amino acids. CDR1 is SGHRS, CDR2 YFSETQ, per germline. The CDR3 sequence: CASSLTTYNEQFF.

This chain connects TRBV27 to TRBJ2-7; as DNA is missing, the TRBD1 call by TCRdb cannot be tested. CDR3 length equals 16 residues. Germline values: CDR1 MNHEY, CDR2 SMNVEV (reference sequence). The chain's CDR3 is CASSLSAGAISYEQYF.

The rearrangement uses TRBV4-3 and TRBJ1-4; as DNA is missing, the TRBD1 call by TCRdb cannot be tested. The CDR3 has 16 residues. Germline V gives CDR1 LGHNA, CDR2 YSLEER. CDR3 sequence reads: CASREDRGATNEKLFF.

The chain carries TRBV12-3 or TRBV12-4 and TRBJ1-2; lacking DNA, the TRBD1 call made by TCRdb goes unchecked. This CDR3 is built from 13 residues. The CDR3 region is CASKIQGFYGYTF.

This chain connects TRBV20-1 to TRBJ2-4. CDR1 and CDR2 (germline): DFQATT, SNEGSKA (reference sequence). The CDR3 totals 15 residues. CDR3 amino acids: CSARGRASGQNIQYF.

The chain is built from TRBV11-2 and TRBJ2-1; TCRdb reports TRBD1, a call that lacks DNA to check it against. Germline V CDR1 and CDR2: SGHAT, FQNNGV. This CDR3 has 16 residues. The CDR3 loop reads CASSLVGQLSYNEQFF.

The CDR3 sequence is CASSAERASSYEQYF. This sequence joins TRBV28 and TRBJ2-7. The germline V gene has CDR1 MDHEN and CDR2 SYDVKM. The CDR3 runs to 15 residues.

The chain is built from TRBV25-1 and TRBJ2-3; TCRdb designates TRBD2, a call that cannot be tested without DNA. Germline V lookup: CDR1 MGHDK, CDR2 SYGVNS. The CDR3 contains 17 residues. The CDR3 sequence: CASSELAGGWGTDTQYF.

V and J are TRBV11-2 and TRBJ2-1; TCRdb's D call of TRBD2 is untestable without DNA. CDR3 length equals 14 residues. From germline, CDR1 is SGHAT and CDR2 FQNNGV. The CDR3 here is CASSLGDYHNEQFF.

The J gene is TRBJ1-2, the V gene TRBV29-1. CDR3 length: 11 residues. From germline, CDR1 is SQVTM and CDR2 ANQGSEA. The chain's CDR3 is CSVVGDLNYTF.